Following are 14 T cell receptor beta chains from one sample sequenced in a study of CD8 T cells in ankylosing spondylitis. General study points: Blood of patients with ankylosing spondylitis appeared to be characterized by a TCR beta motif of several highly homologous variants.

Their cognate antigens are unknown. TCRdb fed the 5' RACE reads into MiXCR, producing one record per CDR3 protein. The profile shows roughly 670,000 distinct CDR3 sequences, around 17% of them singletons. The specimen was blood, either unsorted or a sorted T cell fraction (not recorded which). The receptor source for this set is a male donor with ankylosing spondylitis.

The chain employs TRBV20-1 and TRBJ2-7, with 7 bases that match TRBD1. The V gene's germline CDR1 is DFQATT and CDR2 SNEGSKA (reference sequence). This CDR3 comprises 13 residues. V shed 2 bases and J 2 bases; nucleotides not matched to a gene: 3. CDR3 sequence reads: CSARSTGAYEQYF. CDR3 DNA: TGCAGTGCTAGAAGTACAGGGGCCTACGAGCAGTACTTC.

In this sample, this clonotype turned up many times. Here the CDR3 DNA reads TGTGCCAGCAGCGTAGGGCCATCCTCCTACGAGCAGTACTTC. Its translation is CASSVGPSSYEQYF. This chain links TRBV7-8 with TRBJ2-7; D gene unclear. Germline V lookup: CDR1 SGHVS, CDR2 FQNEAQ. The CDR3 spans 14 residues. Between the trimmed V and J ends, which lost 5 bases and 0 bases, there was a span of 11 bases.

The chain has TRBV4-3 and TRBJ2-5; 9 nucleotides line up with TRBD1. This CDR3 spans 16 amino acids. Looked up from germline, CDR1 is LGHNA and CDR2 is YSLEER. The ends lost 0 bases at V and 1 base at J; junction bases unmatched: 3. CDR3: CASSQDGTGSQETQYF. The CDR3 DNA is TGCGCCAGCAGCCAAGATGGGACAGGGAGCCAAGAGACCCAGTACTTC.

About this clonotype itself: The final CDR3 position lacks the conserved phenylalanine or tryptophan, pointing to a likely read error. No DNA is shown, since the ends of the CDR3 on it are uncertain; the CDR3 is the one TCRdb lists. The genes are TRBV12-3 or TRBV12-4 and TRBJ2-1; the table names TRBD2, a call not compared with the DNA. Including both end residues, the CDR3 is 13 amino acids long. The CDR3 here is CASSLEVAGGMRV.

CDR3 sequence: CASSPPGLAGGGRNEQFF. The DNA of the CDR3 is TGTGCCAGCAGCCCTCCGGGACTAGCGGGAGGGGGACGGAATGAGCAGTTCTTC. J is TRBJ2-1 and V is TRBV4-2, with TRBD2 identical over 16 bases. CDR1 is LGHNA and CDR2 is YNFKEQ in the germline V gene. This CDR3 is 18 amino acids long. The trim removed 4 bases at V and 7 bases at J, leaving 10 bases unmatched.

The rearrangement uses TRBV3-1 and TRBJ2-5; TRBD2 agrees at 11 bases. V lost 3 bases and J lost 4; bases outside the gene matches: 4. The CDR3 is made up of 15 amino acids. Per the germline V gene, CDR1 is LGHDT and CDR2 is YNNKEL (reference sequence). The CDR3 DNA is TGTGCCAGCAGCCATCAGACTAGCGGGGTAGAGACCCAGTACTTC. Encoded protein: CASSHQTSGVETQYF.

This clonotype turned up a few times. V and J are TRBV5-1 and TRBJ1-4; no clear D. Germline CDR1 is SGHRS and CDR2 is YFSETQ. Trimming took off 5 bases at V and 3 bases at J, with 8 bases between the two ends. The CDR3 contains 13 residues. CDR3 coding DNA: TGCGCCAGCAGGACCCTCTCTAATGAAAAACTGTTTTTT. This gives the protein CASRTLSNEKLFF.

The J gene is TRBJ2-3, the V gene TRBV20-1; perhaps TRBD1 as D (5 bases). The CDR3 covers 15 residues. The germline gives CDR1 DFQATT, CDR2 SNEGSKA (reference sequence). V lost 5 bases and J lost 2, with 17 bases in between. The CDR3 DNA sequence: TGCAGTGCTTCCTGGGGCCCTTGGGACACAGATACGCAGTATTTT. Translation gives CSASWGPWDTDTQYF.

The chain combines TRBV20-1 with TRBJ1-1; D gene uncertain. The CDR3 runs to 12 residues. From germline, CDR1 is DFQATT and CDR2 SNEGSKA (reference sequence). The CDR3 DNA is TGCAGCTCTGGGAGGGCGGACACTGAAGCTTTCTTT. This gives the protein CSSGRADTEAFF.

The chain is built from TRBV5-1 and TRBJ2-5; 7 bases fit TRBD2. The CDR3 is made up of 15 amino acids. The V gene's germline CDR1 is SGHRS and CDR2 YFSETQ. The ends lost 4 bases at V and 5 bases at J; junction bases unmatched: 11. CDR3 region: CASSAGDASGETQYF. The CDR3, as DNA: TGCGCCAGCAGCGCGGGGGACGCCTCAGGGGAGACCCAGTACTTC.

The rearrangement joins TRBV12-3 or TRBV12-4 to TRBJ2-1; possibly TRBD2 for D (6 bases). The V end lost 8 bases, the J end lost 2 bases, and 13 bases lay between the germline ends. The CDR3 runs 14 residues. CDR3 amino acids: CASSPGLTYNEQFF. CDR3 coding DNA: TGTGCCAGCTCTCCGGGACTTACCTACAATGAGCAGTTCTTC.

This clonotype was seen a few times. V usage is TRBV20-1 and J usage is TRBJ2-3, with D possibly being TRBD2 (6 bases). The CDR3 is 14 amino acids. V lost 6 bases and J lost 1, with 14 bases in between. Germline lookup yields CDR1 DFQATT and CDR2 SNEGSKA (reference sequence). The CDR3 DNA reads as TGCAGTGCCCTTCGGGGGAGACGCACAGATACGCAGTATTTT. This gives the protein CSALRGRRTDTQYF.

This clonotype occurred many times. The rearrangement links TRBV30 to TRBJ2-2, with unresolved D. The CDR3 contains 12 residues. V was clipped by 0 bases and J by 4 bases, with 3 bases between them. CDR1 is GTSNPN, CDR2 SVGIG, per germline (reference sequence). Here the CDR3 reads CAWSVFTGELFF. In DNA, the CDR3 is TGTGCCTGGAGTGTGTTCACCGGGGAGCTGTTTTTT.

The V gene is TRBV20-1, the J gene TRBJ2-7, with D possibly TRBD1 on 6 matching bases. Per the germline V gene, CDR1 is DFQATT and CDR2 is SNEGSKA (reference sequence). The CDR3 totals 14 residues. Trimming shortened V by 6 bases and J by 2 bases, and 17 bases separated the two germline ends. The DNA of the CDR3 is TGCAGTGCCGTGGGGGCCCGGAACGCCTACGAGCAGTACTTC. This encodes CSAVGARNAYEQYF.